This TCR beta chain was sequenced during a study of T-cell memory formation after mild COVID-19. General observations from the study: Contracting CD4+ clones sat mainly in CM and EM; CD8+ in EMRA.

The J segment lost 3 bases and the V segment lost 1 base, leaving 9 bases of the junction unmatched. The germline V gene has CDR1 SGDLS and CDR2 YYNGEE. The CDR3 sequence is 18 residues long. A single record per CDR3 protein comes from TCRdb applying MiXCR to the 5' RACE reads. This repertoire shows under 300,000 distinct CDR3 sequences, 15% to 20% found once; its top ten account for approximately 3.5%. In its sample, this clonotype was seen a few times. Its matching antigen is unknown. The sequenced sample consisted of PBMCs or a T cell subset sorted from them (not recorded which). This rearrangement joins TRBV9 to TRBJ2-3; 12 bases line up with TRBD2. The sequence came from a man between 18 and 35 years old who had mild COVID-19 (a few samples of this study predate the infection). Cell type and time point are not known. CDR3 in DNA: TGTGCCAGCAGCGTACGGCCTAGCGGGGGGGCCGGTACAGATACGCAGTATTTT. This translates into CASSVRPSGGAGTDTQYF.